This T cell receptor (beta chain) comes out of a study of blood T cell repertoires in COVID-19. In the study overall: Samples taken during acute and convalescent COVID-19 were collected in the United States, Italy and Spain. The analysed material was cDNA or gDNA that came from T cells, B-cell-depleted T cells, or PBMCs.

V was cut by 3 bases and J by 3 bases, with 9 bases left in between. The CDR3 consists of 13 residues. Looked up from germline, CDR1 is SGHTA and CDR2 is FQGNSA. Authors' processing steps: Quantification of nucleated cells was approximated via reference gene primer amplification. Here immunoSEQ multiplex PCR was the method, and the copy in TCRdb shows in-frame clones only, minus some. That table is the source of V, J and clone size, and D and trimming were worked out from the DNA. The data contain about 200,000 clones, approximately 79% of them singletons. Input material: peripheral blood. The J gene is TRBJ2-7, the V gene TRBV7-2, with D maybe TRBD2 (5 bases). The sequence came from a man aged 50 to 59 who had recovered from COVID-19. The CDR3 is CASSFRGFYEQYF. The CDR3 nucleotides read TGTGCCAGCAGCTTTCGCGGGTTCTACGAGCAGTACTTC.